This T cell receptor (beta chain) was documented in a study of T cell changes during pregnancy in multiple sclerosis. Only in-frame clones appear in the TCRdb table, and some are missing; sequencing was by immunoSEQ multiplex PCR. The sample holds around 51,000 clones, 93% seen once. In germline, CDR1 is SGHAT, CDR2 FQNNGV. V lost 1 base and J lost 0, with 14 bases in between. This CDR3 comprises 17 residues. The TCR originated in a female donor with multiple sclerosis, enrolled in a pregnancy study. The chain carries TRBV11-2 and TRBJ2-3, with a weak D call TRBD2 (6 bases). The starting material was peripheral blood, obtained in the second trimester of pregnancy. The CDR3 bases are TGTGCCAGCAGCTTAGGCCTAGCGCTATCTAGCACAGATACGCAGTATTTT. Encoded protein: CASSLGLALSSTDTQYF.